This record looks at one T cell receptor (beta chain) sequence and its context. The sample comes from a study of T cell changes during pregnancy in multiple sclerosis. The V gene's germline CDR1 is MNHEY and CDR2 SVGAGI. CDR3 length equals 15 residues. J lost 4 bases, V lost 6 bases, and 5 bases had no gene match. Repertoires were generated with immunoSEQ multiplex PCR, while TCRdb's copy carries only in-frame clones and drops some. This table holds under 110,000 clones, about nine tenths found once. This chain joins TRBV6-5 and TRBJ1-4, with 10 bases matching TRBD1. The sample was peripheral blood, taken after pregnancy. The sequence was obtained from a female donor with multiple sclerosis, enrolled in a pregnancy study. The CDR3 is CASRPRDRGNEKLFF. As DNA, the CDR3 is TGTGCCAGCAGGCCCCGGGACAGGGGTAATGAAAAACTGTTTTTT.